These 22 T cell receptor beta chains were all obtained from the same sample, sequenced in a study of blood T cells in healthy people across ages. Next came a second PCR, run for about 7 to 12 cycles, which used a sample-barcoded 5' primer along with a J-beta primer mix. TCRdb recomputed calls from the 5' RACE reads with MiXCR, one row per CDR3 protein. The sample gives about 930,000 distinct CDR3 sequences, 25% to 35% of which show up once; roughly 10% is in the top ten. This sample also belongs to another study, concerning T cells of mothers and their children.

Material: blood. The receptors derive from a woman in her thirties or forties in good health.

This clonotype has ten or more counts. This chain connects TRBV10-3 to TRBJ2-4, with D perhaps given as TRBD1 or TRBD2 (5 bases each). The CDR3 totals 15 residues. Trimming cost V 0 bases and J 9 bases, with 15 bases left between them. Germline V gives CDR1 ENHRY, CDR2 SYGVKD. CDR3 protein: CAISESGQGESIQYF. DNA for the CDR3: TGTGCCATCAGTGAGTCGGGGCAGGGAGAGAGCATTCAGTACTTC.

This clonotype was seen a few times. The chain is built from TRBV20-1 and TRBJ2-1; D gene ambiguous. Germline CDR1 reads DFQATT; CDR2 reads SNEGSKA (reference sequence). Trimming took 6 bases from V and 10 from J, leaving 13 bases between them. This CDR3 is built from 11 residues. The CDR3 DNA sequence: TGCAGTGCGGTCCAGGCGCACGAGCAGTTCTTC. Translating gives CSAVQAHEQFF.

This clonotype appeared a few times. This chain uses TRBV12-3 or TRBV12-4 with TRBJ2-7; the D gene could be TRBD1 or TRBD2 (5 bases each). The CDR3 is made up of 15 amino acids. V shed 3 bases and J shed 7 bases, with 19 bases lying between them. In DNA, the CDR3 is TGTGCCAGCAGTTTGAGGGACGTAATCGGCAATGAGCAGTACTTC. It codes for CASSLRDVIGNEQYF.

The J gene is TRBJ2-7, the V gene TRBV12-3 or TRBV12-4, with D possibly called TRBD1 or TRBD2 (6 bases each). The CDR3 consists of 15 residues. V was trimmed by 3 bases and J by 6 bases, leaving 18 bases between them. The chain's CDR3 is CASSFTSSGEVEQYF. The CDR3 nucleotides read TGTGCCAGCAGTTTTACGTCTTCAGGGGAGGTCGAGCAGTACTTC.

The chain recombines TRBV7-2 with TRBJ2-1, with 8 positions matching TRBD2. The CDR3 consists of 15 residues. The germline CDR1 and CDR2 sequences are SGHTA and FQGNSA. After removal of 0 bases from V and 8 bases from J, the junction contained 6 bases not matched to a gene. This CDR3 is CASSLARRGADEQFF. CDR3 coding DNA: TGTGCCAGCAGCTTAGCAAGGCGGGGGGCGGATGAGCAGTTCTTC.

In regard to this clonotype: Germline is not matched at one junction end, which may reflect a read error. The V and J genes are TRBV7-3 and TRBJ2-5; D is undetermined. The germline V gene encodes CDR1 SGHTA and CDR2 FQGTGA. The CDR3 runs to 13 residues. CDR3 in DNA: TGTGCCAGCAGCTTAACTCGCCAAGAGGCCCAGTACTTC. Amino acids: CASSLTRQEAQYF.

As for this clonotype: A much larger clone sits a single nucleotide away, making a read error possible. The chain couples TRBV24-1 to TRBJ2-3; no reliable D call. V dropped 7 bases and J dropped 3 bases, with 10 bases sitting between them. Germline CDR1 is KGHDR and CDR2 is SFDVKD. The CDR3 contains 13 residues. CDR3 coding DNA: TGTGCCACCAGGGATGACCTAACAGATACGCAGTATTTT. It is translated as CATRDDLTDTQYF.

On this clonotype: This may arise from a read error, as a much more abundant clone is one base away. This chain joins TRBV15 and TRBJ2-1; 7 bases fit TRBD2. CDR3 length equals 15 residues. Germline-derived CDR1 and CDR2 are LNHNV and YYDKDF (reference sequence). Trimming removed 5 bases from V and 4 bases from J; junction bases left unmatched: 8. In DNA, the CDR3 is TGTGCCACCAGCGGCGGGACTATCGGGTACAATGAGCAGTTCTTC. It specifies CATSGGTIGYNEQFF.

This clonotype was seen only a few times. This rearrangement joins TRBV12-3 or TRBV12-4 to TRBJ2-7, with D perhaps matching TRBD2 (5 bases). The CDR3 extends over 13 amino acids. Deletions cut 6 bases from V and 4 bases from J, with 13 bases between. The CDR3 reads CASSAGRTYEQYF. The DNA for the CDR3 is TGTGCCAGCAGCGCTGGCCGGACTTACGAGCAGTACTTC.

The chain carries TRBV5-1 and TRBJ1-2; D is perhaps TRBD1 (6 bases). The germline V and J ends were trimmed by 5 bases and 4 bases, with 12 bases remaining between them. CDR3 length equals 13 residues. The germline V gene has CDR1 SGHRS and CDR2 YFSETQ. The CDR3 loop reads CASRIQGGYGYTF. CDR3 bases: TGCGCCAGCAGGATACAGGGCGGCTATGGCTACACCTTC.

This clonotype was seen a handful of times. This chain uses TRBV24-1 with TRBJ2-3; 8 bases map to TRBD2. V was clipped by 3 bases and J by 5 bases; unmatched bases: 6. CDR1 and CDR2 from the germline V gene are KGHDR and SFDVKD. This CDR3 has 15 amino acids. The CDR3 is CATSDDGGAGDTQYF. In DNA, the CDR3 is TGTGCCACCAGTGATGACGGGGGGGCGGGAGATACGCAGTATTTT.

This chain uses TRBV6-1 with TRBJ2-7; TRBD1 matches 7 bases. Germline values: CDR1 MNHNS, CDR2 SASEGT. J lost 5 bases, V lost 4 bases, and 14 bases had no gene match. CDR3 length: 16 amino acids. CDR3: CASSARDRGEPHEQYF. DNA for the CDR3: TGTGCCAGCAGTGCCCGGGACAGAGGGGAACCTCACGAGCAGTACTTC.

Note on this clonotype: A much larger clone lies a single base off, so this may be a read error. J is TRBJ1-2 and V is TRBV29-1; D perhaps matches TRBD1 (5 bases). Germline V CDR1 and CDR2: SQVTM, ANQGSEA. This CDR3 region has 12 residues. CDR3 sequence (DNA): TGCAGCGTTGATGGGACCAACTATGGCCACACCTTC. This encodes CSVDGTNYGHTF.

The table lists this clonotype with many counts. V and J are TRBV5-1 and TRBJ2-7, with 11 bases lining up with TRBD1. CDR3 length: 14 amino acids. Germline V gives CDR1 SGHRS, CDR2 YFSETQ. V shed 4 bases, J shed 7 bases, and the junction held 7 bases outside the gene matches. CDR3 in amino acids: CASSTGQGAWEQYF. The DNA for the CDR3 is TGCGCCAGCAGCACCGGACAGGGGGCTTGGGAGCAGTACTTC.

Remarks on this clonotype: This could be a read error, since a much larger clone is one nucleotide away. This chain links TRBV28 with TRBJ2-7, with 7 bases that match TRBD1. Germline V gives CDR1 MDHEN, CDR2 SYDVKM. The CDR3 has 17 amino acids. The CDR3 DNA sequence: TGTGCCTGCAGTTTAGGACAGGCCGGGGCTTTTAGGGACGAGCAGTACTTC. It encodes CACSLGQAGAFRDEQYF.

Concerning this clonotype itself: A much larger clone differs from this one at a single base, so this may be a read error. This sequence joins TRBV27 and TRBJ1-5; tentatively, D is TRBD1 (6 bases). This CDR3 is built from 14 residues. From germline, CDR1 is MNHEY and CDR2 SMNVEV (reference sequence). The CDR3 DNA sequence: TGTGCCGGCAGCTACCAGGGGAGCAATCAGCCCCAGCATTTT. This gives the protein CAGSYQGSNQPQHF.

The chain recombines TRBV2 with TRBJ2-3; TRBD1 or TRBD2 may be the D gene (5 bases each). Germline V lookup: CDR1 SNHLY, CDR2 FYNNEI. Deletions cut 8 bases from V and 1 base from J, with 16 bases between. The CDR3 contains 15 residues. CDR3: CASQTGRARTDTQYF. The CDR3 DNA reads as TGTGCCAGCCAAACGGGGCGGGCCCGCACAGATACGCAGTATTTT.

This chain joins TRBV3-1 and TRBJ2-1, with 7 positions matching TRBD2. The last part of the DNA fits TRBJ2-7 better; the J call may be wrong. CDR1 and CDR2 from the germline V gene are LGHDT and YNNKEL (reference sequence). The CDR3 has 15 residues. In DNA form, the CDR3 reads TGTGCCAGCAGCCAACGGGAGGATCCCTACAATGAGCAGTACTTC. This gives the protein CASSQREDPYNEQYF.

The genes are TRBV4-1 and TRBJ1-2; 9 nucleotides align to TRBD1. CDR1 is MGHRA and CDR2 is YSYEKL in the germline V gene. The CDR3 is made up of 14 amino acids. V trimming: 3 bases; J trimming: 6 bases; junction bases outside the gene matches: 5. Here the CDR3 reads CASSQPGQGNGYTF. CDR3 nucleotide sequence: TGCGCCAGCAGCCAGCCCGGACAGGGGAATGGCTACACCTTC.

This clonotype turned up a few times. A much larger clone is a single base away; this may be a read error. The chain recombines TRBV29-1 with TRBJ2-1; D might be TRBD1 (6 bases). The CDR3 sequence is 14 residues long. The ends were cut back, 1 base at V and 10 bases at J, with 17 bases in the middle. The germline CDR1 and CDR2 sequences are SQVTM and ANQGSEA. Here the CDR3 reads CSVEGQAPLGEQFF. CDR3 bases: TGCAGCGTTGAAGGACAGGCCCCCCTTGGGGAGCAGTTCTTC.

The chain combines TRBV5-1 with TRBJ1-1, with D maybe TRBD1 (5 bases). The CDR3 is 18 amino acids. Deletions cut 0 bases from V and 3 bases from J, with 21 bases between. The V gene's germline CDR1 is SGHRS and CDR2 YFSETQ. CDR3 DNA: TGCGCCAGCAGCTTGGAGGGTCGGACAAGGGGACGGCACACTGAAGCTTTCTTT. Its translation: CASSLEGRTRGRHTEAFF.

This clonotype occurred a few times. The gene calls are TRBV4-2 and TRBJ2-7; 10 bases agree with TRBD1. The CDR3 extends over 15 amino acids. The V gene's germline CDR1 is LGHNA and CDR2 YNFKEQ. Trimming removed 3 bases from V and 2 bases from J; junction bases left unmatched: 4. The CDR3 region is CASSQLDRGPYEQYF. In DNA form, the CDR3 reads TGTGCCAGCAGCCAGCTCGACAGGGGGCCCTACGAGCAGTACTTC.